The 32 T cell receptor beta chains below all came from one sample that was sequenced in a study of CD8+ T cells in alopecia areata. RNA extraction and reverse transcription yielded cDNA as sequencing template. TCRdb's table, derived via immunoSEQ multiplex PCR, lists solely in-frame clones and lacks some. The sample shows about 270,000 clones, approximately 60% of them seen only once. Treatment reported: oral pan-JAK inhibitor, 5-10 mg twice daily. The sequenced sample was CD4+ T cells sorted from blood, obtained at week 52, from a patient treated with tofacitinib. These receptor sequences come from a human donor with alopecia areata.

The CDR3 protein is CASSDPNFSGDSGNQPQHF. For the CDR3, the DNA is TGTGCCAGCAGTGACCCGAACTTTTCAGGGGACTCTGGCAATCAGCCCCAGCATTTT. The chain couples TRBV6-4 to TRBJ1-5, with D possibly being TRBD1 (6 bases). The CDR3 extends over 19 amino acids. The V gene's germline CDR1 is MRHNA and CDR2 SNTAGT. Between the trimmed V and J ends, which lost 2 bases and 2 bases, there was a span of 22 bases.

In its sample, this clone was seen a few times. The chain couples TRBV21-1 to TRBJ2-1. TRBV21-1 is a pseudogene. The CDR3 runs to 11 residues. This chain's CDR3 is CASRTDNEQFF. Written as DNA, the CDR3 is TGTGCCAGCCGGACGGACAATGAGCAGTTCTTC.

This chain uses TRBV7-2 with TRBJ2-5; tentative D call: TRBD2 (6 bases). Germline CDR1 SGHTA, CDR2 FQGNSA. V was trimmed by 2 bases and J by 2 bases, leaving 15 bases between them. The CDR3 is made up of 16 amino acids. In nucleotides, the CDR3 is TGTGCCAGCAGCTTACGCGGGACGACGACACAAGAGACCCAGTACTTC. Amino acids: CASSLRGTTTQETQYF.

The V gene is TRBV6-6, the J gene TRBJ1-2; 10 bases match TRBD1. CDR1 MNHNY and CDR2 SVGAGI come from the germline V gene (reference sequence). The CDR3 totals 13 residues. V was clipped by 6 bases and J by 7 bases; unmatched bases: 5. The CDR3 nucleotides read TGTGCCAGCAGCCAGGGACAGGGGTTTGGCTACACCTTC. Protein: CASSQGQGFGYTF.

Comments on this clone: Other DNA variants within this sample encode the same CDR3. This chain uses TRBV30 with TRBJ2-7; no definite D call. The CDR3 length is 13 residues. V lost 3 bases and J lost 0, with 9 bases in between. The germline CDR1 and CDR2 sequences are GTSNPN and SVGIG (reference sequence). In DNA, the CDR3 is TGTGCCTGGAGCGTAGGCAGCTCCTACGAGCAGTACTTC. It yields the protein CAWSVGSSYEQYF.

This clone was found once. The CDR3 nucleotides are TGCGCCAGCAGCTTGGGACGGACTGACACTGAAGCTTTCTTT. Its protein is CASSLGRTDTEAFF. J is TRBJ1-1 and V is TRBV5-1; unclear D gene. Trimming stripped 0 bases from V and 3 bases from J, with 9 bases between. Germline V CDR1 and CDR2: SGHRS, YFSETQ. This CDR3 comprises 14 residues.

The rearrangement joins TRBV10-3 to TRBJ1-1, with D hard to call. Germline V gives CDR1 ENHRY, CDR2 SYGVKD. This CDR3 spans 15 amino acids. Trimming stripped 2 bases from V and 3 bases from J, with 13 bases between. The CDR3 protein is CAISERPGDHTEAFF. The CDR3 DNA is TGTGCCATCAGTGAGCGCCCGGGAGATCACACTGAAGCTTTCTTT.

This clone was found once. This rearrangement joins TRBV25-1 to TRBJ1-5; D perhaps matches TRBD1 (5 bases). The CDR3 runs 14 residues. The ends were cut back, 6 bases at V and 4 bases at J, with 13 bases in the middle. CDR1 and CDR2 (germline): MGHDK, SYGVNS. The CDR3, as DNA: TGTGCCAGCAGCGAAGGAGCAGGGAATCAGCCCCAGCATTTT. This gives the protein CASSEGAGNQPQHF.

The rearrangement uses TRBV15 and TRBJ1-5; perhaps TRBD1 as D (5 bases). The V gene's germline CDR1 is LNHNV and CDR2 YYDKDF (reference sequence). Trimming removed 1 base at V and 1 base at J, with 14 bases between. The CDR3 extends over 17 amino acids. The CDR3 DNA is TGTGCCACCAGCAGAGCAAGCCAGGGCACAAGCAATCAGCCCCAGCATTTT. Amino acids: CATSRASQGTSNQPQHF.

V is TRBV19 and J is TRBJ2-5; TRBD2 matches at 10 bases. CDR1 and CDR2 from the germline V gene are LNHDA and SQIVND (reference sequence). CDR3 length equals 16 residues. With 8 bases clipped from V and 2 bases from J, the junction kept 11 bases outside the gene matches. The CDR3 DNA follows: TGTGCCAGTTCTCCTTGGACTAGCGGAGCGCAAGAGACCCAGTACTTC. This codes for CASSPWTSGAQETQYF. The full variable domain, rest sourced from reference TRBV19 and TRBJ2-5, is DGGITQSPKYLFRKEGQNVTLSCEQNLNHDAMYWYRQDPGQGLRLIYYSQIVNDFQKGDIAEGYSVSREKKESFPLTVTSAQKNPTAFYLCASSPWTSGAQETQYFGPGTRLLVL.

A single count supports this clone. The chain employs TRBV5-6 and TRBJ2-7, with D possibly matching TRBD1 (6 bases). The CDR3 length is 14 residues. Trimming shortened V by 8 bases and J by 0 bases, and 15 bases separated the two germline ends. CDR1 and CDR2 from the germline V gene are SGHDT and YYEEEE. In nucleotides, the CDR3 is TGTGCCAGTAGGTACCGGGACACCTCCTACGAGCAGTACTTC. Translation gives CASRYRDTSYEQYF.

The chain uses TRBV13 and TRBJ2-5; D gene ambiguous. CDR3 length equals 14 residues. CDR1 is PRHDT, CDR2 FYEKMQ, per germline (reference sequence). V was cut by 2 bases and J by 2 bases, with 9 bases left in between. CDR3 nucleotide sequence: TGTGCCAGCAGCTTACGGTCAGGACAAGAGACCCAGTACTTC. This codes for CASSLRSGQETQYF.

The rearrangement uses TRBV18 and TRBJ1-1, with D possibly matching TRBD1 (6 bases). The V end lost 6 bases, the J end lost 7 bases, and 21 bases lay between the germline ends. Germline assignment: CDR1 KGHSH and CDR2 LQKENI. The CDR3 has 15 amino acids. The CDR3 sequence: CASSKQGPGLDEAFF. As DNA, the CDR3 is TGTGCCAGCTCGAAACAGGGCCCTGGTTTGGATGAAGCTTTCTTT.

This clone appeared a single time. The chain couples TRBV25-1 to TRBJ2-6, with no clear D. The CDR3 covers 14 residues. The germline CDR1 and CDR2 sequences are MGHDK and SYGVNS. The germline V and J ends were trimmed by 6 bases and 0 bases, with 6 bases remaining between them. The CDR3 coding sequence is TGTGCCAGCAGGAGTGACTCTGGGGCCAACGTCCTGACTTTC. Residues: CASRSDSGANVLTF.

The CDR3 DNA reads as TGTGCCAGCAGCCCTTGGACAGGGGGGGACGAGCAGTACTTC. Residues: CASSPWTGGDEQYF. The chain is built from TRBV13 and TRBJ2-7; 10 nucleotides agree with TRBD1. CDR1 and CDR2 (germline): PRHDT, FYEKMQ (reference sequence). J lost 5 bases, V lost 5 bases, and 6 bases had no gene match. This CDR3 is 14 amino acids long.

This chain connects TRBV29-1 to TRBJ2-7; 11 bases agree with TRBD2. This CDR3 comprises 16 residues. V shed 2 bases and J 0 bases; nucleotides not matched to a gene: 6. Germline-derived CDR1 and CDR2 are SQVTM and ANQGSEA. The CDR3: CSVENTSGGRSYEQYF. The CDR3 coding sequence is TGCAGCGTTGAAAATACTAGCGGGGGCCGCTCCTACGAGCAGTACTTC.

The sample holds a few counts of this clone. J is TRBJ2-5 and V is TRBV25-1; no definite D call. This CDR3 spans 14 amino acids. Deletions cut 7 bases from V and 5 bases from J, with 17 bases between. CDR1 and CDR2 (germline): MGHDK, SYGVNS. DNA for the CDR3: TGTGCCAGCAACACACCTGTCCTTGCGGAGACCCAGTACTTC. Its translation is CASNTPVLAETQYF.

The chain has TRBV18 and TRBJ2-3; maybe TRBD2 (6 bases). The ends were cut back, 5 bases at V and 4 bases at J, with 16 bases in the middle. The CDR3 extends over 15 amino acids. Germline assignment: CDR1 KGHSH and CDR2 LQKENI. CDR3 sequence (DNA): TGTGCCAGCTCAACCGGTCGGGGGTTGGCAGATACGCAGTATTTT. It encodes CASSTGRGLADTQYF.

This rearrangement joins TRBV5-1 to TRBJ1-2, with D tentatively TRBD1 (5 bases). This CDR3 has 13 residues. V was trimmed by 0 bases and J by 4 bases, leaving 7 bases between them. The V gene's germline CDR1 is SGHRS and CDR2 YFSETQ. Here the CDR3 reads CASSLETGYGYTF. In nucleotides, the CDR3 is TGCGCCAGCAGCTTGGAAACAGGCTATGGCTACACCTTC.

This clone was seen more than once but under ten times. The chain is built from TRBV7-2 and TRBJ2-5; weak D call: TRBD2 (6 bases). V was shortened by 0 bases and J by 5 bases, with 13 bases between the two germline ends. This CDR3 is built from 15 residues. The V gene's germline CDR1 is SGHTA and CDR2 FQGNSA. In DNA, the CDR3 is TGTGCCAGCAGCTTAGCGCGGGGCTACGTGGAGACCCAGTACTTC. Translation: CASSLARGYVETQYF. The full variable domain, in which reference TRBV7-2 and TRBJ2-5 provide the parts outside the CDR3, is GAGVSQSPSNKVTEKGKDVELRCDPISGHTALYWYRQSLGQGLEFLIYFQGNSAPDKSGLPSDRFSAERTGGSVSTLTIQRTQQEDSAVYLCASSLARGYVETQYFGPGTRLLVL.

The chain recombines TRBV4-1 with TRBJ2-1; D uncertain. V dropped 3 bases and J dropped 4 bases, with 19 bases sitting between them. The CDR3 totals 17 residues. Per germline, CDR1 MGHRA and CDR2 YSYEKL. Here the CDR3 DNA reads TGCGCCAGCAGCCATCCCGGGCCTAATAGGGCTTACAATGAGCAGTTCTTC. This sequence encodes CASSHPGPNRAYNEQFF.

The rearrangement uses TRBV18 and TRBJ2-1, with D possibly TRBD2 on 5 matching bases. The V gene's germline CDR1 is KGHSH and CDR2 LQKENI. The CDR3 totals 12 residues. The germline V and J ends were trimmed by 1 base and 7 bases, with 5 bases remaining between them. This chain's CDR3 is CASSPLANEQFF. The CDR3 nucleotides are TGTGCCAGCTCACCACTAGCGAATGAGCAGTTCTTC.

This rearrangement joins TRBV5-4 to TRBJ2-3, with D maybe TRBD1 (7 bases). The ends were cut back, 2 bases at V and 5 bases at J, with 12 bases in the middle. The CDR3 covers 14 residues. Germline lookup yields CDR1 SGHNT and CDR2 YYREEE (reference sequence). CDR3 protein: CASSFGQGGDTQYF. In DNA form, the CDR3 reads TGTGCCAGCAGCTTTGGTCAGGGGGGAGATACGCAGTATTTT.

CDR3 in DNA: TGTGCCAGTAGTCTAAGGACAGGGGCCTACGAGCAGTACTTC. Translating gives CASSLRTGAYEQYF. The chain has TRBV19 and TRBJ2-7; 9 nucleotides agree with TRBD1. Germline-derived CDR1 and CDR2 are LNHDA and SQIVND (reference sequence). V was clipped by 5 bases and J by 2 bases; unmatched bases: 4. CDR3 length: 14 amino acids.

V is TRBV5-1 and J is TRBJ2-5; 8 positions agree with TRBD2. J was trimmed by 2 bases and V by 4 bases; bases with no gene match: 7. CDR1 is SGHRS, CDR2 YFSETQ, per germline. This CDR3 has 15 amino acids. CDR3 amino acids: CASSVLTSGQETQYF. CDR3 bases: TGCGCCAGCAGCGTACTTACTAGCGGACAAGAGACCCAGTACTTC.

The CDR3 here is CSAYGWSYTF. For the CDR3, the DNA is TGCAGTGCGTACGGGTGGAGCTACACCTTC. The genes are TRBV20-1 and TRBJ1-2; D gene ambiguous. In germline, CDR1 is DFQATT, CDR2 SNEGSKA (reference sequence). The CDR3 consists of 10 residues. V lost 6 bases to trimming and J lost 9 bases, with 11 bases between them.

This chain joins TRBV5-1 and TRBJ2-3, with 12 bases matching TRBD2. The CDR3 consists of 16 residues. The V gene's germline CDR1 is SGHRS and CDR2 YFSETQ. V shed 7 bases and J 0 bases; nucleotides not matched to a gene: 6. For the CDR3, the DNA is TGCGCCAGCTCCGGGACTAGCGGGCGGAGCACAGATACGCAGTATTTT. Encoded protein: CASSGTSGRSTDTQYF.

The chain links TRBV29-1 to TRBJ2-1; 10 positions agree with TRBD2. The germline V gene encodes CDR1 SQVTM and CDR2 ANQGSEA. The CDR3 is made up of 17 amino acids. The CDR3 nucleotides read TGCACCGCCCGAAGCGGGGGGGCCTCGAGCTCCTACAATGAGCAGTTCTTC. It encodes CTARSGGASSSYNEQFF.

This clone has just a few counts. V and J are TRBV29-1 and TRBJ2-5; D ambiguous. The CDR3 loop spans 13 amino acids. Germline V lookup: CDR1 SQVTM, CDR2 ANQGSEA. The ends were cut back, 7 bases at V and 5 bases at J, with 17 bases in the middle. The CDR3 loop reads CSAAPQLDETQYF. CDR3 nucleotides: TGCAGCGCTGCACCACAACTGGATGAGACCCAGTACTTC.

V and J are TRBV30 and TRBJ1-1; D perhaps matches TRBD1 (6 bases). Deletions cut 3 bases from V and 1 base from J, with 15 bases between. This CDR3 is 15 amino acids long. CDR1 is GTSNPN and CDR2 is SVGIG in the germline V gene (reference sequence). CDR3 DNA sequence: TGTGCCTGGAGGGCCGTGGGACACTCGAACACTGAAGCTTTCTTT. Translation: CAWRAVGHSNTEAFF.

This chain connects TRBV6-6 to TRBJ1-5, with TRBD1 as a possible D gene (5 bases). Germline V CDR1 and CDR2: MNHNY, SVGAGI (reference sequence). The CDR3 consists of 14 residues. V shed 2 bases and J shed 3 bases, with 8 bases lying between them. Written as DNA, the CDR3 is TGTGCCAGCAGTTACAGGGGAGTCAATCAGCCCCAGCATTTT. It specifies CASSYRGVNQPQHF.

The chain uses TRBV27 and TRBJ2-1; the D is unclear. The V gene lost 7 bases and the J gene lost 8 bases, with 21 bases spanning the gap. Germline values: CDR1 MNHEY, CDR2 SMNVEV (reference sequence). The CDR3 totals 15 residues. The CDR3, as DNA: TGTGCCAGCAACCTTGGATCCGAATACGGGTATGAGCAGTTCTTC. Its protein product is CASNLGSEYGYEQFF.